These 27 T cell receptor beta chains originate from one sample sequenced in a study of neoadjuvant anti-PD-1 for oral cavity cancer. Time point described: after neoadjuvant nivolumab, at surgical resection. Clones were read by immunoSEQ multiplex PCR, and TCRdb kept only the in-frame ones, dropping some. This table holds tens of thousands of clones, approximately 85% found once. The specimen was PBMCs, collected after nivolumab (anti-PD-1) treatment. Receptors were obtained from a person aged 40 to 85 with oral cavity squamous cell carcinoma.

The J gene is TRBJ1-5, the V gene TRBV7-8; 9 bases are shared with TRBD1. Germline V gene lookup returns CDR1 SGHVS and CDR2 FQNEAQ. The CDR3 spans 15 residues. V dropped 5 bases and J dropped 4; count of bases not matched to a gene: 6. In DNA form, the CDR3 reads TGTGCCAGCAGCCCTGGGGGACAGGGTAATCAGCCCCAGCATTTT. Encoded protein: CASSPGGQGNQPQHF.

V usage is TRBV9 and J usage is TRBJ2-1, with TRBD2 matching over 10 bases. Per germline, CDR1 SGDLS and CDR2 YYNGEE. J lost 7 bases, V lost 1 base, and 5 bases had no gene match. The CDR3 length is 15 residues. CDR3 protein: CASSVNGLAENEQFF. CDR3 nucleotides: TGTGCCAGCAGCGTAAACGGACTAGCGGAAAATGAGCAGTTCTTC.

The chain carries TRBV6-6 and TRBJ1-4, with 9 bases aligning to TRBD1. The CDR3 extends over 16 amino acids. With 1 base clipped from V and 7 bases from J, the junction kept 7 bases outside the gene matches. CDR1 and CDR2 (germline): MNHNY, SVGAGI (reference sequence). The CDR3 sequence: CASSYWRTGAGEKLFF. The CDR3 DNA reads TGTGCCAGCAGTTACTGGAGGACAGGGGCGGGTGAAAAACTGTTTTTT.

V gene TRBV5-1 combines with J gene TRBJ2-2, with TRBD1 matching 8 bases. The length of the CDR3 is 14 residues. The ends lost 4 bases at V and 8 bases at J; junction bases unmatched: 7. Germline values: CDR1 SGHRS, CDR2 YFSETQ. CDR3 in amino acids: CASSLDREEGELFF. In DNA form, the CDR3 reads TGCGCCAGCAGCCTGGACAGGGAGGAAGGGGAGCTGTTTTTT. Variable domain in full (rest from reference TRBV5-1 and TRBJ2-2): KAGVTQTPRYLIKTRGQQVTLSCSPISGHRSVSWYQQTPGQGLQFLFEYFSETQRNKGNFPGRFSGRQFSNSRSEMNVSTLELGDSALYLCASSLDREEGELFFGEGSRLTVL.

The chain joins TRBV11-2 to TRBJ2-7; 8 bases align to TRBD1. V lost 7 bases to trimming and J lost 1 base; unmatched junction nucleotides: 6. The CDR3 runs 14 residues. The V gene's germline CDR1 is SGHAT and CDR2 FQNNGV. This CDR3 is CASNEQGGSYEQYF. CDR3 bases: TGTGCCAGCAACGAACAGGGGGGTTCCTACGAGCAGTACTTC.

The chain uses TRBV9 and TRBJ1-4, with TRBD1 as a possible D gene (5 bases). The CDR3 is 18 residues long. Germline CDR1 reads SGDLS; CDR2 reads YYNGEE. Trimming pared 4 bases from V and 0 bases from J, leaving 19 bases between. CDR3 protein: CASSPLRTTPATNEKLFF. The CDR3 DNA reads TGTGCCAGCAGCCCTTTGAGGACAACTCCAGCAACTAATGAAAAACTGTTTTTT.

The DNA of the CDR3 is TGTGCCAGTAGTGTCCGGGCCTACACTGGGGCCGGGGAGCTGTTTTTT. Translated: CASSVRAYTGAGELFF. The chain links TRBV19 to TRBJ2-2; D unresolved. Germline CDR1 and CDR2: LNHDA and SQIVND (reference sequence). V was shortened by 5 bases and J by 6 bases, with 19 bases between the two germline ends. The CDR3 has 16 amino acids.

This clone was observed a handful of times. The V gene is TRBV19, the J gene TRBJ2-7; D is perhaps TRBD2 (6 bases). The length of the CDR3 is 13 residues. Germline V gene lookup returns CDR1 LNHDA and CDR2 SQIVND (reference sequence). The ends were cut back, 7 bases at V and 6 bases at J, with 16 bases in the middle. CDR3 loop: CASTPSGYGEQYF. DNA of the CDR3: TGTGCCAGTACCCCCAGCGGGTACGGCGAGCAGTACTTC.

V gene TRBV11-2 combines with J gene TRBJ1-2; D is perhaps TRBD1 (5 bases). Trimming cost V 1 base and J 8 bases, with 14 bases left between them. This CDR3 has 14 amino acids. Per the germline V gene, CDR1 is SGHAT and CDR2 is FQNNGV. CDR3 in amino acids: CASSLASQGRGYTF. Here the CDR3 DNA reads TGTGCCAGCAGCTTAGCCAGTCAGGGCCGCGGCTACACCTTC.

Here the CDR3 DNA reads TGCAGCGTTGAAGGGACAGGGACCTACGAGCAGTACTTC. Protein sequence: CSVEGTGTYEQYF. The genes are TRBV29-1 and TRBJ2-7; 8 nucleotides align to TRBD1. This CDR3 has 13 amino acids. The trim removed 1 base at V and 2 bases at J, leaving 1 base unmatched. Germline CDR1 reads SQVTM; CDR2 reads ANQGSEA.

The rearrangement links TRBV28 to TRBJ2-7; D might be TRBD1 (5 bases). Trimming removed 7 bases from V and 5 bases from J, with 18 bases in between. CDR3 length equals 14 residues. Germline values: CDR1 MDHEN, CDR2 SYDVKM. Written as DNA, the CDR3 is TGTGCCAGCACCAGCACCCAGGGTATCCACGAGCAGTACTTC. Amino acids: CASTSTQGIHEQYF.

In this sample, this clone turned up a few times. The V and J genes are TRBV14 and TRBJ2-7; D gene uncertain. With 0 bases removed from V and 2 bases from J, the gap between germline ends came to 17 bases. This CDR3 comprises 17 residues. From germline, CDR1 is SGHDN and CDR2 FVKESK. The CDR3 protein is CASSQDVVGEDTYEQYF. The CDR3 region has the DNA TGTGCCAGCAGCCAAGATGTAGTTGGTGAGGATACCTACGAGCAGTACTTC. The variable domain in full, with the rest retrieved from reference TRBV14 and TRBJ2-7, is EAGVTQFPSHSVIEKGQTVTLRCDPISGHDNLYWYRRVMGKEIKFLLHFVKESKQDESGMPNNRFLAERTGGTYSTLKVQPAELEDSGVYFCASSQDVVGEDTYEQYFGPGTRLTVT.

This rearrangement joins TRBV19 to TRBJ2-7, with a possible D match to TRBD1 (6 bases). This CDR3 contains 15 residues. With 10 bases removed from V and 2 bases from J, the gap between germline ends came to 21 bases. Germline values: CDR1 LNHDA, CDR2 SQIVND (reference sequence). Here the CDR3 DNA reads TGTGCCACTGCTACCGGGACACATGGAACCTACGAGCAGTACTTC. Its translation is CATATGTHGTYEQYF.

This rearrangement joins TRBV19 to TRBJ2-2; D gene ambiguous. The CDR3 is made up of 11 amino acids. Germline CDR1 and CDR2: LNHDA and SQIVND (reference sequence). With 7 bases removed from V and 5 bases from J, the gap between germline ends came to 5 bases. Written as DNA, the CDR3 is TGTGCCAGTAAAGTTACCGGGGAGCTGTTTTTT. The encoded protein is CASKVTGELFF.

V and J are TRBV19 and TRBJ2-5, with TRBD2 matching 11 bases. V lost 3 bases and J lost 5; bases outside the gene matches: 8. The CDR3 is 16 residues long. Germline V CDR1 and CDR2: LNHDA, SQIVND (reference sequence). The CDR3 here is CASSIGTSGGWETQYF. The CDR3, as DNA: TGTGCCAGTAGTATTGGGACTAGCGGAGGTTGGGAGACCCAGTACTTC.

This clone was seen a few times. The rearrangement uses TRBV29-1 and TRBJ1-5; no clear D gene. Germline loops: CDR1 SQVTM, CDR2 ANQGSEA. V gave up 6 bases and J gave up 3 bases, with 12 bases separating them. This CDR3 spans 13 amino acids. CDR3 DNA: TGCAGCGTGGGTGACGGGGACAATCAGCCCCAGCATTTT. This codes for CSVGDGDNQPQHF.

In its sample, this clone was seen a few times. This chain joins TRBV6-4 and TRBJ2-1; the D is unclear. There are 14 residues in the CDR3. The V end was cut by 0 bases, the J end by 4 bases, with 7 bases between. Germline V lookup: CDR1 MRHNA, CDR2 SNTAGT. CDR3 nucleotide sequence: TGTGCCAGCAGTGACTCAAATCGATACAATGAGCAGTTCTTC. Translating gives CASSDSNRYNEQFF.

This chain joins TRBV7-8 and TRBJ2-5; D is possibly TRBD1 (6 bases). The V gene lost 5 bases and the J gene lost 4 bases, with 11 bases spanning the gap. CDR3 length equals 13 residues. Germline values: CDR1 SGHVS, CDR2 FQNEAQ. In DNA form, the CDR3 reads TGTGCCAGCAGCAAAGGACAGATAGAGACCCAGTACTTC. Its translation is CASSKGQIETQYF. Combining the CDR3 with reference TRBV7-8 and TRBJ2-5 gives the whole variable domain GAGVSQSPRYKVAKRGQDVALRCDPISGHVSLFWYQQALGQGPEFLTYFQNEAQLDKSGLPSDRFFAERPEGSVSTLKIQRTQQEDSAVYLCASSKGQIETQYFGPGTRLLVL.

This chain links TRBV10-1 with TRBJ2-5; D unresolved. Germline lookup yields CDR1 WNHNN and CDR2 SYGVQD (reference sequence). V gave up 4 bases and J gave up 3 bases, with 9 bases separating them. CDR3 length: 13 residues. CDR3 sequence (DNA): TGCGCCAGCAGTGCGACTCCTAAAGAGACCCAGTACTTC. Its translation is CASSATPKETQYF.

The V gene is TRBV10-2, the J gene TRBJ2-3; D is possibly TRBD2 (6 bases). The V end was cut by 7 bases, the J end by 2 bases, with 16 bases between. The CDR3 extends over 15 amino acids. Per the germline V gene, CDR1 is WSHSY and CDR2 is SAAADI. Written as DNA, the CDR3 is TGCGCCAGCACCGGGGGTCGGCTAGCCACAGATACGCAGTATTTT. Amino acid sequence: CASTGGRLATDTQYF.

The rearrangement uses TRBV10-3 and TRBJ2-7; the D is unclear. V was trimmed by 8 bases and J by 1 base, leaving 21 bases between them. CDR3 length: 16 residues. The germline CDR1 and CDR2 sequences are ENHRY and SYGVKD. Here the CDR3 reads CAIGAQQSSYSYEQYF. In DNA form, the CDR3 reads TGTGCCATCGGTGCACAGCAGTCTAGTTATTCCTACGAGCAGTACTTC.

The V call is TRBV19, the J call TRBJ2-1; maybe TRBD1 (6 bases). V lost 3 bases to trimming and J lost 8 bases, with 20 bases between them. There are 16 residues in the CDR3. In germline, CDR1 is LNHDA, CDR2 SQIVND (reference sequence). This chain's CDR3 is CASSIVGRGLIDEQFF. The CDR3 coding sequence is TGTGCCAGTAGTATTGTGGGTAGGGGGTTGATCGATGAGCAGTTCTTC.

The V call is TRBV7-3, the J call TRBJ2-3, with D maybe TRBD2 (6 bases). Trimming shortened V by 5 bases and J by 1 base, and 10 bases separated the two germline ends. Germline loops: CDR1 SGHTA, CDR2 FQGTGA. The CDR3 runs to 14 residues. In DNA form, the CDR3 reads TGTGCCAGCAGCCCTACGGGGGGCACAGATACGCAGTATTTT. Encoded protein: CASSPTGGTDTQYF.

This rearrangement joins TRBV30 to TRBJ2-6; no definite D call. Germline-derived CDR1 and CDR2 are GTSNPN and SVGIG (reference sequence). The V and J ends lost 0 bases and 0 bases respectively, with 6 bases between them. The CDR3 runs to 15 residues. CDR3 residues: CAWSVTNSGANVLTF. The CDR3 bases are TGTGCCTGGAGTGTTACCAACTCTGGGGCCAACGTCCTGACTTTC.

This clone was observed a handful of times. The rearrangement joins TRBV5-6 to TRBJ1-2; D is perhaps TRBD1 (5 bases). The CDR3 runs to 14 residues. With 5 bases removed from V and 5 bases from J, the gap between germline ends came to 16 bases. The germline V gene has CDR1 SGHDT and CDR2 YYEEEE. The CDR3 is CASSPSRDGYGYTF. The CDR3 nucleotides are TGTGCCAGCAGTCCCTCCAGGGATGGGTATGGCTACACCTTC.

The J gene is TRBJ2-1, the V gene TRBV19; D remains ambiguous. The CDR3 runs 15 residues. Trimming stripped 5 bases from V and 0 bases from J, with 11 bases between. Germline V gives CDR1 LNHDA, CDR2 SQIVND (reference sequence). CDR3 nucleotide sequence: TGTGCCAGTAGTCCTGACCTGAGCTCCTACAATGAGCAGTTCTTC. It specifies CASSPDLSSYNEQFF.

This chain's CDR3 is CASSLGTAANYGYTF. In DNA, the CDR3 is TGTGCCAGCAGCCTCGGGACAGCAGCTAACTATGGCTACACCTTC. This chain uses TRBV5-6 with TRBJ1-2; 7 bases are a match to TRBD1. Germline-derived CDR1 and CDR2 are SGHDT and YYEEEE. V gave up 4 bases and J gave up 0 bases; unmatched junction bases: 6. This CDR3 contains 15 residues.